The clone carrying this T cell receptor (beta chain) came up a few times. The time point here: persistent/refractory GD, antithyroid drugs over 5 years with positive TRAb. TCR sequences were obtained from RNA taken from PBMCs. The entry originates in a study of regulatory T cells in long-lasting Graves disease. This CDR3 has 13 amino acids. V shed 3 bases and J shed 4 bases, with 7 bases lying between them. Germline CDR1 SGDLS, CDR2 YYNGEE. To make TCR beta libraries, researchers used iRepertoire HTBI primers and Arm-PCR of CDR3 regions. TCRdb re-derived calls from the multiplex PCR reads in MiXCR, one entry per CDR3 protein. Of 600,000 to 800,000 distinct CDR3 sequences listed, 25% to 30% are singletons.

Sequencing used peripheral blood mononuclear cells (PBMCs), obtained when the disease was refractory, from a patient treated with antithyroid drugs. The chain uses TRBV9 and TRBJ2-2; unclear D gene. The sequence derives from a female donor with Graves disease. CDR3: CASSGELTGELFF. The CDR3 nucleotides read TGTGCCAGCAGCGGGGAACTCACCGGGGAGCTGTTTTTT.